These 8 T cell receptor beta chains came from one sample sequenced in a study of blood T cell repertoires in COVID-19. Sequencing was performed with immunoSEQ multiplex PCR; in TCRdb, only in-frame clones are kept and a portion is missing. The sample records tens of thousands of clones, roughly four fifths being singletons. Sequencing was performed on peripheral blood. The source of these receptors is a human donor in a cohort sampled during active COVID-19.

The chain is built from TRBV11-3 and TRBJ1-1, with TRBD1 as a possible D gene (5 bases). CDR1 is SGHNT, CDR2 YENEEA, per germline. The CDR3 spans 15 residues. V shed 5 bases and J shed 2 bases, with 15 bases lying between them. The CDR3 sequence is CASSPDGGGNTEAFF. The DNA of the CDR3 is TGTGCCAGCAGCCCCGACGGGGGAGGTAACACTGAAGCTTTCTTT.

The chain links TRBV7-2 to TRBJ1-1; the D gene is possibly TRBD1 (5 bases). The CDR3 has 15 amino acids. CDR1 is SGHTA and CDR2 is FQGNSA in the germline V gene. The germline V and J ends were trimmed by 1 base and 3 bases, with 12 bases remaining between them. The CDR3 protein is CASSLGGGHYTEAFF. The CDR3 bases are TGTGCCAGCAGCTTAGGGGGAGGACACTACACTGAAGCTTTCTTT.

In this sample, this clone turned up a few times. V gene TRBV4-1 combines with J gene TRBJ2-7, with D perhaps TRBD1 (5 bases). The germline V and J ends were trimmed by 1 base and 1 base, with 11 bases remaining between them. This CDR3 is 15 amino acids long. Germline V gene lookup returns CDR1 MGHRA and CDR2 YSYEKL. The CDR3 nucleotides read TGCGCCAGCAGCCAAGTAGACCAGGGTTCCTACGAGCAGTACTTC. Protein sequence: CASSQVDQGSYEQYF.

The rearrangement joins TRBV24-1 to TRBJ1-4; 9 bases are shared with TRBD1. Trimming removed 9 bases from V and 8 bases from J; junction bases left unmatched: 9. The CDR3 sequence is 14 residues long. Germline values: CDR1 KGHDR, CDR2 SFDVKD. The CDR3 sequence: CATGGDRVREKLFF. The CDR3 DNA reads TGTGCCACCGGGGGGGACAGGGTAAGGGAAAAACTGTTTTTT.

This clone has only a few counts. This chain connects TRBV7-2 to TRBJ2-7; weak D call: TRBD2 (5 bases). The CDR3 has 13 residues. Trimming removed 5 bases at V and 3 bases at J, with 11 bases between. Germline values: CDR1 SGHTA, CDR2 FQGNSA. CDR3 protein: CASSPDSGYEQYF. The CDR3, as DNA: TGTGCCAGCAGCCCGGACTCGGGCTACGAGCAGTACTTC. The full variable domain, its missing parts supplied by reference TRBV7-2 and TRBJ2-7, is GAGVSQSPSNKVTEKGKDVELRCDPISGHTALYWYRQSLGQGLEFLIYFQGNSAPDKSGLPSDRFSAERTGGSVSTLTIQRTQQEDSAVYLCASSPDSGYEQYFGPGTRLTVT.

This CDR3 is CASKWAGADTQYF. The CDR3 DNA follows: TGTGCCAGCAAGTGGGCGGGAGCAGATACGCAGTATTTT. J is TRBJ2-3 and V is TRBV2; 7 bases agree with TRBD2. V lost 7 bases to trimming and J lost 4 bases; unmatched junction nucleotides: 5. The CDR3 loop spans 13 amino acids. Germline assignment: CDR1 SNHLY and CDR2 FYNNEI.

V is TRBV6-5 and J is TRBJ2-1; unclear D gene. V was clipped by 8 bases and J by 7 bases, with 15 bases between them. CDR1 and CDR2 (germline): MNHEY, SVGAGI. The CDR3 runs to 13 residues. CDR3 sequence reads: CASGERFGNEQFF. CDR3 coding DNA: TGTGCCAGCGGAGAGCGTTTTGGGAATGAGCAGTTCTTC.

V and J are TRBV19 and TRBJ2-3; tentatively, D is TRBD2 (7 bases). Trimming left V 7 bases short and J 4 bases short, with 18 bases between. This CDR3 is built from 15 residues. The germline V gene has CDR1 LNHDA and CDR2 SQIVND (reference sequence). The CDR3 DNA reads TGTGCCAGTATGCCGGGGGGCAGAATTTCAGATACGCAGTATTTT. Translated: CASMPGGRISDTQYF.